This T cell receptor beta chain was captured by sequencing in a study of cytomegalovirus exposure and HLA in healthy donors. This table comes from immunoSEQ multiplex PCR, and its TCRdb copy is limited to in-frame clones, with some not included. Of approximately 70,000 clones listed, approximately 94% are singletons. The CDR3 length is 13 residues. J lost 4 bases, V lost 8 bases, and 4 bases had no gene match. CDR1 SNHLY and CDR2 FYNNEI come from the germline V gene. General study points: Reports credit the classifier with highly specific, highly sensitive diagnosis of cytomegalovirus status. Investigators reported 150 to 200 TCR beta chains as tied to cytomegalovirus. That first-cohort TCR clusters tended to co-occur in the 90 to 150 validation repertoires was found in a later analysis.

Regarding this clone: Its antigen is not known.

The material sequenced was PBMCs. V gene TRBV2 combines with J gene TRBJ2-5, with 10 positions matching TRBD2. This TCR derives from a woman in her late teens or twenties in good health and CMV-seronegative. The CDR3 reads CASGSGGAETQYF. In DNA, the CDR3 is TGTGCCAGCGGGAGCGGGGGGGCAGAGACCCAGTACTTC.